What follows is one T cell receptor (beta chain) and its context. The sample is drawn from a study of blood T cells in healthy people across ages. For the second PCR, which ran for about 6 to 11 cycles, a sample-barcoded 5' primer and a J-beta primer mix were used. Each CDR3 protein is one row after TCRdb ran MiXCR on the 5' RACE reads. Altogether over a million distinct CDR3 sequences are present, under 30% being singletons, with the ten largest covering less than 0.75%. V lost 4 bases and J lost 2, with 15 bases in between. The germline V gene encodes CDR1 LGHNA and CDR2 YNFKEQ. This CDR3 comprises 15 residues. Every donor provided ten milliliters of peripheral blood. These same data were also listed under a study on T cells of mothers and their children.

Sequencing was performed on blood. This chain connects TRBV4-2 to TRBJ2-7; the D is unclear. This sequence was found in a girl aged 2-10 years in good health. This chain's CDR3 is CASSRLGQSTYEQYF. The CDR3 DNA is TGTGCCAGCAGCCGGTTAGGGCAGTCAACCTACGAGCAGTACTTC.